These 9 T cell receptor beta chains were sequenced from one sample in a study of CD8 T cells in ankylosing spondylitis. MiXCR was run by TCRdb on the 5' RACE reads, yielding one entry per CDR3 protein. The repertoire holds 350,000 to 450,000 distinct CDR3 sequences, roughly 20% seen once, with roughly 14% in the top ten. Sequenced: blood, either unsorted or a sorted T cell fraction (not recorded which). These receptor sequences come from a male donor with ankylosing spondylitis or in good health (not recorded which).

This clonotype appeared a single time. V is TRBV12-3 or TRBV12-4 and J is TRBJ2-2; D is ambiguous. CDR3 length: 14 amino acids. V was trimmed by 1 base and J by 11 bases, leaving 14 bases between them. The chain's CDR3 is CASSLGGPFPELFF. CDR3 nucleotide sequence: TGTGCCAGCAGTTTAGGTGGACCTTTCCCCGAGCTGTTTTTT.

This clonotype was seen a handful of times. The V and J genes are TRBV27 and TRBJ2-7, with TRBD1 identical over 9 bases. Trimming at V came to 5 bases and at J to 5 bases, leaving 10 bases not matched to a gene. The CDR3 length is 15 residues. Germline-derived CDR1 and CDR2 are MNHEY and SMNVEV (reference sequence). CDR3 region: CASSHSRDRVHEQYF. CDR3 nucleotides: TGTGCCAGCAGTCACAGCCGGGACAGGGTCCACGAGCAGTACTTC.

The chain combines TRBV6-1 with TRBJ2-6, with a possible D match to TRBD2 (5 bases). This CDR3 has 16 residues. Trimming took 5 bases from V and 0 from J, leaving 11 bases between them. CDR1 is MNHNS, CDR2 SASEGT, per germline. The chain's CDR3 is CASSKTGFSGANVLTF. CDR3 sequence (DNA): TGTGCCAGCAGTAAAACGGGATTCTCTGGGGCCAACGTCCTGACTTTC.

The chain recombines TRBV6-4 with TRBJ1-1; 7 positions agree with TRBD1. This CDR3 region has 15 residues. Trimming took 6 bases from V and 4 from J; bases not matched to a gene: 11. CDR1 and CDR2 from the germline V gene are MRHNA and SNTAGT. CDR3: CASSPLGGGGTEAFF. The CDR3 region has the DNA TGTGCCAGCAGCCCCCTTGGAGGGGGCGGCACTGAAGCTTTCTTT.

V usage is TRBV27 and J usage is TRBJ2-1; the D is unclear. Deletions cut 4 bases from V and 6 bases from J, with 10 bases between. CDR3 length equals 13 residues. The germline V gene has CDR1 MNHEY and CDR2 SMNVEV (reference sequence). The CDR3 DNA sequence: TGTGCCAGCAGTTACTACTGGGGCAATGAGCAGTTCTTC. This translates into CASSYYWGNEQFF.

This clonotype has just a few counts. The chain carries TRBV29-1 and TRBJ2-4; TRBD2 agrees at 7 bases. CDR1 and CDR2 (germline): SQVTM, ANQGSEA. CDR3 length equals 14 residues. Trimming cost V 3 bases and J 2 bases; bases outside gene matches: 4. The CDR3 region is CSVDGGVTKNIQYF. CDR3 coding DNA: TGCAGCGTTGATGGGGGGGTGACCAAAAACATTCAGTACTTC. The full variable domain, with the rest looked up from reference TRBV29-1 and TRBJ2-4, is SAVISQKPSRDICQRGTSLTIQCQVDSQVTMMFWYRQQPGQSLTLIATANQGSEATYESGFVIDKFPISRPNLTFSTLTVSNMSPEDSSIYLCSVDGGVTKNIQYFGAGTRLSVL.

The chain has TRBV14 and TRBJ1-1; 9 bases line up with TRBD1. Trimming removed 6 bases from V and 5 bases from J; junction bases left unmatched: 7. Germline V CDR1 and CDR2: SGHDN, FVKESK. This CDR3 is 14 amino acids long. Here the CDR3 reads CASRPTGGWTEAFF. CDR3 DNA: TGTGCCAGCAGACCCACAGGGGGCTGGACTGAAGCTTTCTTT.

This clonotype was seen repeatedly, ten times or more. V and J are TRBV3-1 and TRBJ2-5, with TRBD2 matching 9 bases. Germline loops: CDR1 LGHDT, CDR2 YNNKEL (reference sequence). This CDR3 has 14 residues. Trimming cost V 4 bases and J 5 bases; bases outside gene matches: 5. DNA of the CDR3: TGTGCCAGCAGCCCAGCGGGGGGCGTTGAGACCCAGTACTTC. Residues: CASSPAGGVETQYF.

V gene TRBV29-1 combines with J gene TRBJ2-7; 7 bases line up with TRBD2. CDR3 length equals 15 residues. Germline V gives CDR1 SQVTM, CDR2 ANQGSEA. Trimming cost V 3 bases and J 2 bases; bases outside gene matches: 10. The CDR3 DNA reads TGCAGCGTTGAGGTTACGAGCGGGGAAACCTACGAGCAGTACTTC. It encodes CSVEVTSGETYEQYF.